The 20 T cell receptor beta chains below were found in one sample sequenced in a study of CXCR3-negative and CXCR3-positive naive CD8 T cells. Study-level results: Relative to CXCR3-negative naive cells, CXCR3-positive naive cells had more hydrophobic TRB CDR3s.

Antigen specificity for these receptors is unknown. Researchers prepared the TRB cDNA libraries using 5' RACE with UMI labels. TCRdb reworked the 5' RACE reads into one entry per CDR3 protein, no DNA. Its table records around 5,000 distinct CDR3 sequences. Sequencing was performed on naive CXCR3+ CD8+ T cells from blood. Subset noted: CD45RO-CCR7+CD27+CD95- naive CD8+ T cells expressing CXCR3 (TNR3+). All receptors derive from a human donor in good health. Some clones in this sample may be carry-over from other donors' samples.

The V and J genes are TRBV19 and TRBJ1-6. CDR1 is LNHDA, CDR2 SQIVND, per germline (reference sequence). The CDR3 runs 13 residues. CDR3 sequence: CASTGTFNSPLHF.

This rearrangement joins TRBV5-1 to TRBJ1-1. The germline V gene has CDR1 SGHRS and CDR2 YFSETQ. The CDR3 extends over 15 amino acids. The CDR3 here is CASSMGTMLNTEAFF.

This chain connects TRBV27 to TRBJ2-5; the TCRdb call, TRBD1, lacks DNA for checking. CDR1 and CDR2 (germline): MNHEY, SMNVEV (reference sequence). CDR3 length: 14 residues. CDR3 protein: CASGHIGGQETQYF.

The chain links TRBV29-1 to TRBJ1-2; with no DNA, the TCRdb D assignment of TRBD1 cannot be verified. This CDR3 has 11 amino acids. Per germline, CDR1 SQVTM and CDR2 ANQGSEA. CDR3 amino acids: CSVEDRAGYTF.

This clonotype shows up as large (0.1 to 1%) by frequency. The rearrangement uses TRBV28 and TRBJ1-6; absent DNA, TCRdb's TRBD1 call cannot be checked. CDR1 and CDR2 (germline): MDHEN, SYDVKM. CDR3 size: 16 residues. CDR3 region: CASSWLGDRDGSPLHF.

This CDR3 reads CAIPGQGYNEQFF. V usage is TRBV28 and J usage is TRBJ2-1; the D gene TCRdb calls, TRBD1, cannot be checked with no DNA. CDR1 is MDHEN, CDR2 SYDVKM, per germline. This CDR3 has 13 amino acids.

This chain uses TRBV6-5 with TRBJ2-3; TCRdb selects TRBD1, and the lack of DNA leaves this call unchecked. The CDR3 contains 16 residues. Germline CDR1 MNHEY, CDR2 SVGAGI. The CDR3 reads CASSYWGGQSLDTQYF.

This clonotype is called medium-sized based on its frequency. The chain joins TRBV18 to TRBJ1-1. This CDR3 has 15 amino acids. From germline, CDR1 is KGHSH and CDR2 LQKENI. The CDR3 loop is CASSPEDVRVVEAFF.

The chain is built from TRBV7-9 and TRBJ1-1. This CDR3 is built from 12 residues. Germline CDR1 is SEHNR and CDR2 is FQNEAQ (reference sequence). CDR3 sequence reads: CASSFLGTEAFF. Full variable domain (remainder filled in from reference TRBV7-9 and TRBJ1-1): DTGVSQNPRHKITKRGQNVTFRCDPISEHNRLYWYRQTLGQGPEFLTYFQNEAQLEKSRLLSDRFSAERPKGSFSTLEIQRTEQGDSAMYLCASSFLGTEAFFGQGTRLTVV.

The gene calls are TRBV11-2 and TRBJ2-2; TCRdb returns TRBD2, unconfirmable since there is no DNA. Germline V gene lookup returns CDR1 SGHAT and CDR2 FQNNGV. This CDR3 is built from 20 residues. CDR3 amino acids: CASSLDSWARSSTNTGELFF.

The rearrangement joins TRBV9 to TRBJ2-6; TCRdb picks TRBD1, but there is no DNA to check that call. This CDR3 has 17 residues. Germline CDR1 is SGDLS and CDR2 is YYNGEE. The CDR3 spells CASSGVGQSSGANVLTF.

The rearrangement joins TRBV9 to TRBJ1-2. Germline V gene data show CDR1 as SGDLS and CDR2 as YYNGEE. This CDR3 comprises 12 residues. The CDR3 here is CASSVGKGGYTF.

Its frequency marks this clonotype as medium-sized. The CDR3 protein is CASITGNYGYTF. The V gene is TRBV12-3 or TRBV12-4, the J gene TRBJ1-2; the TRBD1 assignment by TCRdb is unverifiable without DNA. The CDR3 sequence is 12 residues long.

This clonotype is classed as medium-sized (0.01 to 0.1%) by frequency. This rearrangement joins TRBV29-1 to TRBJ1-2; no DNA is available, so the TRBD1 call from TCRdb remains unchecked. CDR3 size: 11 residues. The germline V gene has CDR1 SQVTM and CDR2 ANQGSEA. The CDR3 protein is CSVEDQGQDTF.

This clonotype is classed as medium-sized (0.01 to 0.1%) by frequency. The rearrangement links TRBV29-1 to TRBJ2-2; TCRdb calls TRBD2, which cannot be checked without DNA. Germline assignment: CDR1 SQVTM and CDR2 ANQGSEA. This CDR3 has 18 residues. This CDR3 is CSVILPGLAGQNTGELFF.

The chain has TRBV29-1 and TRBJ2-7. Germline-derived CDR1 and CDR2 are SQVTM and ANQGSEA. The CDR3 is 12 amino acids. The CDR3 sequence is CSVITGPYEQYF.

The chain combines TRBV7-9 with TRBJ2-5. The CDR3 covers 14 residues. Per germline, CDR1 SEHNR and CDR2 FQNEAQ (reference sequence). CDR3 amino acids: CASSMAGGEETQYF.

V is TRBV29-1 and J is TRBJ1-2. CDR3 size: 11 residues. In germline, CDR1 is SQVTM, CDR2 ANQGSEA. The CDR3 region is CSVQTNYGYTF.

Measured by frequency, this clonotype is medium-sized (0.01 to 0.1%). This chain uses TRBV20-1 with TRBJ1-2; the TCRdb call, TRBD1, lacks DNA for checking. Germline V gene data show CDR1 as DFQATT and CDR2 as SNEGSKA (reference sequence). This CDR3 contains 15 residues. The CDR3 protein is CSARDLDGGNYGYTF.

The chain combines TRBV4-2 with TRBJ2-7; TCRdb names TRBD2, which stays unverified in the absence of DNA. This CDR3 is 13 amino acids long. The V gene's germline CDR1 is LGHNA and CDR2 YNFKEQ. The CDR3 spells CASSHSGSYEQYF.